This TCR beta chain was sequenced for a study of beta chain features in type 1 diabetes. General study findings and limits: Significant though moderate, a shortening of TCRB CDR3s appeared in all four CD4+ subsets of Type 1 diabetes patients.

The single heparinised draw taken from each donor contained about 110 mL of blood on average. Trimming removed 0 bases at V and 6 bases at J, with 15 bases between. The germline V gene encodes CDR1 SGHRS and CDR2 YFSETQ. This CDR3 contains 15 residues. As to this clone: Antigen unknown.

Of the isolated RNA, all was reverse transcribed, and so the sequenced material was expressed TCRB transcripts. Generated by immunoSEQ multiplex PCR, the TCRdb table keeps only in-frame clones and is missing some. The top ten hold around 0.018% of the sample, which has some 270,000 clones, 9.5% to 13% seen once. Sequenced: naive CD4+ T cells from blood. The chain combines TRBV5-1 with TRBJ1-2, with D unclear. This receptor was taken from a young man with type 1 diabetes. For the CDR3, the DNA is TGCGCCAGCAGCTTGGATCGGGGATGGAGCGATGGCTACACCTTC. Translated: CASSLDRGWSDGYTF.